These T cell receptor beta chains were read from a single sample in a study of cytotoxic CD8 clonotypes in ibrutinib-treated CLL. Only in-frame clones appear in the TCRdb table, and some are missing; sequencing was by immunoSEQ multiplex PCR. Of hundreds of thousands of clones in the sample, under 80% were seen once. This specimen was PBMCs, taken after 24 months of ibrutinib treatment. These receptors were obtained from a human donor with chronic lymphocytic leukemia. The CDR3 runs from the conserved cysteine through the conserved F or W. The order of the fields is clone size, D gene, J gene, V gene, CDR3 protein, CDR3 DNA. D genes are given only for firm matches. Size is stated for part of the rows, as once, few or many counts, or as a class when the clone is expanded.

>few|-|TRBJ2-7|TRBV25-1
CASSVGVDSYEQYF
TGTGCCAGCAGTGTTGGGGTCGACAGCTACGAGCAGTACTTC
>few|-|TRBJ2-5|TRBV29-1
CSASIETQYF
TGCAGCGCTAGTATTGAGACCCAGTACTTC
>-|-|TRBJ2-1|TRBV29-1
CSPRELEGNEQFF
TGCAGCCCACGCGAGCTAGAGGGTAATGAGCAGTTCTTC
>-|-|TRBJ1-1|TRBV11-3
CASSLDSSTEAFF
TGTGCCAGCAGCTTAGATTCATCCACTGAAGCTTTCTTT
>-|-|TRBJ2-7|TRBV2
CASRGTYYEQYF
TGTGCCAGCAGAGGTACCTACTACGAGCAGTACTTC
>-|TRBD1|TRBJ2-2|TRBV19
CASTFRGQGITGELFF
TGTGCCAGTACCTTTCGTGGACAGGGTATCACCGGGGAGCTGTTTTTT
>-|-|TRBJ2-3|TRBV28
CASRDQGTDTQYF
TGTGCCAGCAGAGATCAGGGGACAGATACGCAGTATTTT
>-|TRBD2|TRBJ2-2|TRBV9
CASSPRLAVAVGELFF
TGTGCCAGCAGCCCACGACTAGCGGTGGCAGTAGGGGAGCTGTTTTTT
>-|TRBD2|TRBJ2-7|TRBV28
CASSSISGLAGGKNEQYF
TGTGCCAGCAGTTCCATCTCGGGACTAGCGGGAGGAAAGAACGAGCAGTACTTC
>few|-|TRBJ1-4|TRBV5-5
CASSLELDEKLFF
TGTGCCAGCAGCTTGGAACTGGATGAAAAACTGTTTTTT
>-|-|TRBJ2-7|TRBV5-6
CASSFSVVSYEQYF
TGTGCCAGCAGCTTTTCAGTCGTTTCCTACGAGCAGTACTTC
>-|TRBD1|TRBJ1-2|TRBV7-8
CASSPKTGDYGYTF
TGTGCCAGCAGCCCAAAGACAGGGGACTATGGCTACACCTTC
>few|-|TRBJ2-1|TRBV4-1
CASSREPGGLWTNEQFF
TGCGCCAGCAGCCGAGAGCCCGGGGGACTCTGGACAAATGAGCAGTTCTTC
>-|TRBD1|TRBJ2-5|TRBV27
CASSPSGTGGETQYF
TGTGCCAGCAGTCCGAGCGGGACAGGGGGGGAGACCCAGTACTTC
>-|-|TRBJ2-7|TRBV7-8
CASSLTGRRASSYEQYF
TGTGCCAGCAGCTTAACGGGCCGCCGGGCCAGCTCCTACGAGCAGTACTTC
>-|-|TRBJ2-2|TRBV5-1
CASSASSSLEGNTGELFF
TGCGCCAGCAGCGCTTCTAGCTCCCTAGAGGGTAACACCGGGGAGCTGTTTTTT
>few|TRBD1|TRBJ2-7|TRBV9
CASSTTGGSYEQYF
TGTGCCAGCAGCACGACAGGGGGCTCCTACGAGCAGTACTTC
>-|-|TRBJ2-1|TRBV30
CAWSGSGAARSYNEQFF
TGTGCCTGGAGTGGGAGTGGGGCGGCGAGGAGCTACAATGAGCAGTTCTTC
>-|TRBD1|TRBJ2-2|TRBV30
CAWTDGQGYTGELFF
TGTGCCTGGACCGATGGACAGGGTTACACCGGGGAGCTGTTTTTT
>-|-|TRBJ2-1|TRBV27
CASSLGNEQFF
TGTGCCAGCAGTTTGGGGAATGAGCAGTTCTTC
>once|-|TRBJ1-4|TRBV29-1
CSVETGVGGEKLFF
TGCAGCGTTGAGACAGGAGTCGGTGGTGAAAAACTGTTTTTT
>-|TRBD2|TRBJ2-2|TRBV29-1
CSVEASGTGELFF
TGCAGCGTTGAGGCTAGCGGCACCGGGGAGCTGTTTTTT
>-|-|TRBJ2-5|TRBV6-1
CASSRSQETQYF
TGTGCCAGCTCAAGGTCCCAAGAGACCCAGTACTTC
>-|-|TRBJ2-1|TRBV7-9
CASSASYIEGIF
TGTGCCAGCAGCGCCTCTTACATCGAGGGGATCTTC
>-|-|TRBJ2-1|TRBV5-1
CASSLEGQRSEQFF
TGCGCCAGCAGCTTGGAGGGCCAGCGGAGTGAGCAGTTCTTC
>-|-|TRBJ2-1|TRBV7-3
CASSPGAPNEQFF
TGTGCCAGCAGCCCCGGTGCGCCCAATGAGCAGTTCTTC
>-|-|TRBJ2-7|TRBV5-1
CASSLTGQGGYEQYF
TGCGCCAGCAGCTTGACTGGGCAGGGCGGCTACGAGCAGTACTTC
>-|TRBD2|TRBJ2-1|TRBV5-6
CASSPPAGRYNEQFF
TGTGCCAGCAGCCCCCCCGCCGGGAGGTACAATGAGCAGTTCTTC
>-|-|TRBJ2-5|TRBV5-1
CASSPWGLAGTETQYF
TGCGCCAGCAGCCCCTGGGGGCTAGCTGGCACCGAGACCCAGTACTTC